The text below deals with one TCR beta chain. The CDR3 loop spans 14 amino acids. Germline values: CDR1 SGHRS, CDR2 YFSETQ. The V end was cut by 0 bases, the J end by 10 bases, with 16 bases between. The data belong to a study of T cell changes during pregnancy in multiple sclerosis. The method was immunoSEQ multiplex PCR; TCRdb's version includes in-frame clones alone and lacks a portion of them. The sample gives 35,000 to 50,000 clones, roughly 84% of which show up once; around 0.6% is in the top ten. V gene TRBV5-1 combines with J gene TRBJ2-5; possible D gene TRBD1, 6 bases. The sequence was collected from a female donor with multiple sclerosis, enrolled in a pregnancy study. The source material was CD4+ T cells from peripheral blood mononuclear cells, sampled before pregnancy. In DNA, the CDR3 is TGCGCCAGCAGCTTGGCAGAAACAAGAGGGGGCCAGTACTTC. This gives the protein CASSLAETRGGQYF.